The source of this T cell receptor beta chain is a study of neoadjuvant anti-PD-1 for oral cavity cancer. At the level of the study: Patients without progression got a fourth dose around day 43.

General study findings and limits: With three patients per group, TCR findings need larger cohorts.

TCRdb's table, derived via immunoSEQ multiplex PCR, lists solely in-frame clones and lacks some. The table includes 1,100 to 1,500 clones, approximately 59% detected once. CDR3 length equals 12 residues. Looked up from germline, CDR1 is SGHVS and CDR2 is FQNEAQ. Trimming stripped 6 bases from V and 4 bases from J, with 9 bases between. This clone was recorded only once. The antigen is not known. The time point: after neoadjuvant nivolumab, at surgical resection. Cohort: HPV-negative, locally advanced oral cavity squamous cell carcinoma patients. This TCR was sampled from a person between 40 and 80 years old with oral cavity squamous cell carcinoma. Material: tumor tissue, obtained after nivolumab (anti-PD-1) treatment. The rearrangement joins TRBV7-8 to TRBJ1-2; D uncertain. CDR3 DNA sequence: TGTGCCAGCAGTACGGGTTTCTATGGCTACACCTTC. Translation: CASSTGFYGYTF.